Listed below are T cell receptor beta chains from one sample, sequenced in a study of vaccination and CD4 T cells after COVID-19. Their antigens remain unidentified. TCRdb independently ran MiXCR on the PCR reads; one entry per CDR3 protein. The profile shows around 21,000 distinct CDR3 sequences, just under 55% of them singletons. Sample: CD4+ T cells from blood, cultured in vitro. These receptors all come from a human donor who had recovered from COVID-19. CDR3s leave out the opening cysteine and the closing phenylalanine or tryptophan. The D gene is left open where the match is weak.

TRBJ1-1,-,TRBV30,AWDRNTEAF
TRBJ2-7,TRBD1,TRBV5-4,ASSLGGTGLLEY
TRBJ1-2,-,TRBV6-5,ASSSGSVGYT
TRBJ2-1,TRBD2,TRBV5-1,ASSLSSAGAEQF
TRBJ1-2,TRBD1,TRBV27,ASSSFRRDSNYGYT
TRBJ2-5,-,TRBV20-1,SARDARLSQETQY
TRBJ2-7,-,TRBV10-1,ASSPASMAYEQY
TRBJ1-4,-,TRBV2,ASYRSINEKLF
TRBJ1-1,TRBD1,TRBV7-2,ASSLDLQGALAF
TRBJ2-3,TRBD2,TRBV20-1,SARDRFGRGSTDTQY
TRBJ1-1,TRBD1,TRBV10-3,AISERDSLGTEAF
TRBJ2-5,TRBD1,TRBV2,ASRGQRAGRQETQY
TRBJ2-7,TRBD1,TRBV20-1,SAKTGNDYEQY
TRBJ1-5,TRBD1,TRBV20-1,SARDTDRGSLNQPQH
TRBJ1-1,-,TRBV19,ASSWDIESTEAF
TRBJ1-1,-,TRBV7-8,ASSLSPYTEAF
TRBJ1-6,-,TRBV7-2,ASSLEGSYNSPLH
TRBJ1-2,-,TRBV20-1,SARDGQGIYGYT
TRBJ2-3,TRBD1,TRBV7-2,ASSLDRGEDTQY